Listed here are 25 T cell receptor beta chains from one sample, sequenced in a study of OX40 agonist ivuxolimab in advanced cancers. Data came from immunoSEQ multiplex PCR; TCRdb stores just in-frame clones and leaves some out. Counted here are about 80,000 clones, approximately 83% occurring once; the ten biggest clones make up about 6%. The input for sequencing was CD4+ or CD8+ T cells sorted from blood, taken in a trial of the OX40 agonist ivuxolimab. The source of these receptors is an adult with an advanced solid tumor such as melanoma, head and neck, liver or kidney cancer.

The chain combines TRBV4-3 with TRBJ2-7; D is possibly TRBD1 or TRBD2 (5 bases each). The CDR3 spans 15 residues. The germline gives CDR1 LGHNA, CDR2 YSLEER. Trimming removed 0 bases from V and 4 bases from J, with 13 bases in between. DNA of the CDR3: TGCGCCAGCAGCCAAGATGGGGGATACGGGTACGAGCAGTACTTC. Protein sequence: CASSQDGGYGYEQYF.

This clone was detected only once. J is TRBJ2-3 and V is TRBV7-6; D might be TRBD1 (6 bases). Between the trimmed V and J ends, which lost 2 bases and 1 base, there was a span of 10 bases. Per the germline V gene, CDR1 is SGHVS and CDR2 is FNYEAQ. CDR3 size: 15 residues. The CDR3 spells CASSLSGQRTDTQYF. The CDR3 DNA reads TGTGCCAGCAGCTTAAGCGGACAGCGCACAGATACGCAGTATTTT.

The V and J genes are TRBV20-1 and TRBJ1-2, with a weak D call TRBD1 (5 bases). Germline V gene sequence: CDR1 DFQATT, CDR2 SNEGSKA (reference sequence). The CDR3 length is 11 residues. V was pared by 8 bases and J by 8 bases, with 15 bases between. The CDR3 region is CSFRGTAGYTF. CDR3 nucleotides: TGCAGTTTCCGGGGGACGGCGGGCTACACCTTC.

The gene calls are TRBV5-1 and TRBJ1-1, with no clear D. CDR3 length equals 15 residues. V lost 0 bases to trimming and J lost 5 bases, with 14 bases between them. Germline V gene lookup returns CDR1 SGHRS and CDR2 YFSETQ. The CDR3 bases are TGCGCCAGCAGCTTGGCCGGGCCCCGCGGGACTGAAGCTTTCTTT. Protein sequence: CASSLAGPRGTEAFF.

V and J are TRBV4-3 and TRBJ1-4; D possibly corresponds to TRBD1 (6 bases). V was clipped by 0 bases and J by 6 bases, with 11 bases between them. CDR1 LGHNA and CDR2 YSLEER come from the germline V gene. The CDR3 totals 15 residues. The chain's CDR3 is CASSQDMAGDEKLFF. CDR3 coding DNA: TGCGCCAGCAGCCAAGATATGGCAGGGGATGAAAAACTGTTTTTT.

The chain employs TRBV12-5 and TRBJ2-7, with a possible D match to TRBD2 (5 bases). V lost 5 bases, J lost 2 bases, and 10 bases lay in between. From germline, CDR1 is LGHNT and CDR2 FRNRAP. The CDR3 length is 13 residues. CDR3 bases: TGTGCTAGTGGTCTTACGGGGACCTACGAGCAGTACTTC. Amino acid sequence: CASGLTGTYEQYF.

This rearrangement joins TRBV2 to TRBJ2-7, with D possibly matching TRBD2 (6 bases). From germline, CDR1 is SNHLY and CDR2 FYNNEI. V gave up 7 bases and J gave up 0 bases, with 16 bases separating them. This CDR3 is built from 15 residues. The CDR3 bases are TGTGCCAGCACCCCCGGGACTGCCAGCTCCTACGAGCAGTACTTC. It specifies CASTPGTASSYEQYF.

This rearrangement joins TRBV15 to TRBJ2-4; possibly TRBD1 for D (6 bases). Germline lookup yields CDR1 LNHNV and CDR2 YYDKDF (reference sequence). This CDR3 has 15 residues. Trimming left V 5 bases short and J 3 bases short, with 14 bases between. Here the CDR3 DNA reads TGTGCCACCAGCGATCGGACAGAAGTCAAAAACATTCAGTACTTC. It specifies CATSDRTEVKNIQYF.

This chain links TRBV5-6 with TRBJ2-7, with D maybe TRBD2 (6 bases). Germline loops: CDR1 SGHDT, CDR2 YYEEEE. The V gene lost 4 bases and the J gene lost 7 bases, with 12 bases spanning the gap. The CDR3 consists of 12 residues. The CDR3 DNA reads TGTGCCAGCAGCCAAGCGGGCCGGGAGCAGTACTTC. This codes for CASSQAGREQYF.

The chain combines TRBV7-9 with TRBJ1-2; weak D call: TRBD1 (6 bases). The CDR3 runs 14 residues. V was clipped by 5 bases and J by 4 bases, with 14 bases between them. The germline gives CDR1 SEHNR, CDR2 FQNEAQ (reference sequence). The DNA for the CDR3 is TGTGCCAGCAGCCTTTGGGGGGCAGGCTATGGCTACACCTTC. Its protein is CASSLWGAGYGYTF.

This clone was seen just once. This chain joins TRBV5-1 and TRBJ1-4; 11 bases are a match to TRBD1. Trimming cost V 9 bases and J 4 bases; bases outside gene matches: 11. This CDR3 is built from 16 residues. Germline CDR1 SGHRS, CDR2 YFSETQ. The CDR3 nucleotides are TGCGCCACCCGTCCGGGACAGGGGGGAAGTAATGAAAAACTGTTTTTT. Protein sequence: CATRPGQGGSNEKLFF.

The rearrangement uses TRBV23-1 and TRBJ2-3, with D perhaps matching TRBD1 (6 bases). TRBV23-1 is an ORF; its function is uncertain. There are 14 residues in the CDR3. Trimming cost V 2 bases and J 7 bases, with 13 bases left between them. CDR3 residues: CASSQHRAPNTQYF. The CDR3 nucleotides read TGCGCCAGCAGTCAACACAGGGCACCTAATACGCAGTATTTT.

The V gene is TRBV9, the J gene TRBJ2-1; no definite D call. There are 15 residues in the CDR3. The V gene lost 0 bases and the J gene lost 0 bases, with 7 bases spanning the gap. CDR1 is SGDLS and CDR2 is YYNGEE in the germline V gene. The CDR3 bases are TGTGCCAGCAGCGTAGAACTCAACTCCTACAATGAGCAGTTCTTC. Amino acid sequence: CASSVELNSYNEQFF.

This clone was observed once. CDR3 protein: CASSIDPRTSGGPTYNEQFF. CDR3 nucleotide sequence: TGTGCCAGTAGTATAGATCCCCGGACTAGCGGGGGGCCAACCTACAATGAGCAGTTCTTC. The chain has TRBV19 and TRBJ2-1; 14 bases map to TRBD2. The V gene's germline CDR1 is LNHDA and CDR2 SQIVND (reference sequence). V shed 0 bases and J 2 bases; nucleotides not matched to a gene: 9. CDR3 length: 20 residues. The full variable domain, with the rest looked up from reference TRBV19 and TRBJ2-1, is DGGITQSPKYLFRKEGQNVTLSCEQNLNHDAMYWYRQDPGQGLRLIYYSQIVNDFQKGDIAEGYSVSREKKESFPLTVTSAQKNPTAFYLCASSIDPRTSGGPTYNEQFFGPGTRLTVL.

In DNA, the CDR3 is TGTGCCAGCAGCCGCGGAGGGCCACAGAACTACGAGCAGTACTTC. Translating gives CASSRGGPQNYEQYF. The V gene is TRBV6-5, the J gene TRBJ2-7; D might be TRBD2 (6 bases). Germline V CDR1 and CDR2: MNHEY, SVGAGI. The CDR3 has 15 residues. V was pared by 6 bases and J by 3 bases, with 18 bases between.

The CDR3 is CASSQVRGNTEAFF. In DNA form, the CDR3 reads TGCGCCAGCAGCCAAGTACGGGGGAACACTGAAGCTTTCTTT. The chain couples TRBV4-1 to TRBJ1-1; no clear D gene. V lost 1 base, J lost 1 base, and 7 bases lay in between. This CDR3 region has 14 residues. Germline CDR1 and CDR2: MGHRA and YSYEKL.

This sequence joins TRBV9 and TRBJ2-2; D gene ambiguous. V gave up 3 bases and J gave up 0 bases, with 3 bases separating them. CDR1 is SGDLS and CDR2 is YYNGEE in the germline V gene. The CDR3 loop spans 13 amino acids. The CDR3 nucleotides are TGTGCCAGCAGCGAAGCGAACACCGGGGAGCTGTTTTTT. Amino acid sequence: CASSEANTGELFF. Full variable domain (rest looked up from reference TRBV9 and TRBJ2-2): DSGVTQTPKHLITATGQRVTLRCSPRSGDLSVYWYQQSLDQGLQFLIQYYNGEERAKGNILERFSAQQFPDLHSELNLSSLELGDSALYFCASSEANTGELFFGEGSRLTVL.

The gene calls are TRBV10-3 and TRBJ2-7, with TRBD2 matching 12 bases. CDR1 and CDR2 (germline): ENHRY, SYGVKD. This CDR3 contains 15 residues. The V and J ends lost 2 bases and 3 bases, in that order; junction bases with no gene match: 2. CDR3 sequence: CAISEGLAGSYEQYF. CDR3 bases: TGTGCCATCAGTGAGGGACTAGCGGGGAGCTACGAGCAGTACTTC.

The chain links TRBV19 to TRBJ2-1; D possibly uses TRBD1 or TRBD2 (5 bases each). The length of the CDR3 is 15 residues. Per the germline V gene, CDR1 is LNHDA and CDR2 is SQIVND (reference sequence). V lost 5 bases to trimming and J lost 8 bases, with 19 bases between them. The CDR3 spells CASSPSGWGRDEQFF. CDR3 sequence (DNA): TGTGCCAGTAGTCCCTCGGGGTGGGGCCGGGATGAGCAGTTCTTC.

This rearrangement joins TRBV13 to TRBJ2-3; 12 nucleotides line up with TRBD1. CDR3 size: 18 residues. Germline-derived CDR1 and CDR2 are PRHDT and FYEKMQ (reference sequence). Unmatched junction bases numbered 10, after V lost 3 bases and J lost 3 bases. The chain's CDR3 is CASSFTPGQGAETDTQYF. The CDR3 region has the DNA TGTGCCAGCAGCTTCACTCCGGGACAGGGGGCGGAAACAGATACGCAGTATTTT.

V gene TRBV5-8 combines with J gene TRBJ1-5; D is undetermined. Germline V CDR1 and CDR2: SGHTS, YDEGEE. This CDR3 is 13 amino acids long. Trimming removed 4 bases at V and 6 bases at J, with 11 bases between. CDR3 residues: CASSQDGGQPQHF. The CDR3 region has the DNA TGTGCCAGCAGCCAAGACGGAGGTCAGCCCCAGCATTTT.

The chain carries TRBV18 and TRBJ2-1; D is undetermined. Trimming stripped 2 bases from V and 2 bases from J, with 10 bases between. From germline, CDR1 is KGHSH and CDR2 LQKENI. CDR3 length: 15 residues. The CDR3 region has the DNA TGTGCCAGCTCACCAGAGGACGGGCCCTACAATGAGCAGTTCTTC. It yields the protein CASSPEDGPYNEQFF.

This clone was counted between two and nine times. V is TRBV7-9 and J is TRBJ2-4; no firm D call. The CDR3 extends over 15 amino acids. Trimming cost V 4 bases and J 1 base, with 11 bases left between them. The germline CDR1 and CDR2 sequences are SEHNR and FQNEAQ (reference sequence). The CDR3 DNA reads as TGTGCCAGCAGCTCCCTAACTTCCGCCAAAAACATTCAGTACTTC. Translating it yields CASSSLTSAKNIQYF. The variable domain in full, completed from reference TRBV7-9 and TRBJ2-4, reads DTGVSQNPRHKITKRGQNVTFRCDPISEHNRLYWYRQTLGQGPEFLTYFQNEAQLEKSRLLSDRFSAERPKGSFSTLEIQRTEQGDSAMYLCASSSLTSAKNIQYFGAGTRLSVL.

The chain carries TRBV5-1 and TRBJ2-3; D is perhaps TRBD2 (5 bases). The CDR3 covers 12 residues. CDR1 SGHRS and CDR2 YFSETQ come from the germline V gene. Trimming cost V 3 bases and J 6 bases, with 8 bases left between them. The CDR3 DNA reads TGCGCCAGCAGCTCAAGAGGGGATACGCAGTATTTT. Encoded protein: CASSSRGDTQYF.

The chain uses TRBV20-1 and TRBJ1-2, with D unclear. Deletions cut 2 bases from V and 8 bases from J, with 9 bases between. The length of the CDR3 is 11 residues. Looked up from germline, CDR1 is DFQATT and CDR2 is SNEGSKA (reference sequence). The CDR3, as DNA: TGCAGTGCTAGACACGTTTGGGGCTACACCTTC. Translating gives CSARHVWGYTF.